This T cell receptor (beta chain) was captured in a study of T cell responses to AZD1222 COVID-19 vaccine. The method was immunoSEQ multiplex PCR; TCRdb's version includes in-frame clones alone and lacks a portion of them. Found here are roughly 120,000 clones, around nine tenths of them singletons; the top ten hold roughly 1.5%. The germline gives CDR1 PRHDT, CDR2 FYEKMQ (reference sequence). The CDR3 is made up of 17 amino acids. The germline V and J ends were trimmed by 3 bases and 6 bases, with 20 bases remaining between them. Sequences were derived from peripheral blood, sampled 28 days after the second AZD1222 dose. The receptor was derived from an adult who received the AZD1222 COVID-19 vaccine. J is TRBJ1-4 and V is TRBV13; the D is unclear. The CDR3 DNA sequence: TGTGCCAGCAGCTTGAGATCACCGACCCAGCCAGATGAAAAACTGTTTTTT. Protein product: CASSLRSPTQPDEKLFF.